What follows are 15 T cell receptor beta chains derived from one specimen sequenced in a study of blood T cells in healthy people across ages. Primers used in a second PCR of about 7 to 12 cycles were a sample-barcoded 5' primer and a J-beta primer mix. TCRdb used MiXCR to reprocess the 5' RACE reads, holding one entry per CDR3 protein. The sample has 1.5 million to 2 million distinct CDR3 sequences, approximately 30% seen once. The sample consisted of blood. The receptors originated from a woman aged 25 to 39 in good health.

This clonotype was detected ten times or more. This chain links TRBV6-5 with TRBJ2-3; no firm D call. V dropped 8 bases and J dropped 2 bases, with 17 bases sitting between them. CDR3 length: 15 amino acids. Germline V lookup: CDR1 MNHEY, CDR2 SVGAGI. The CDR3, as DNA: TGTGCCAGCTCAAACAACCGGGCCGACACAGATACGCAGTATTTT. Protein product: CASSNNRADTDTQYF.

The chain carries TRBV9 and TRBJ1-2; D is unresolved. Trimming removed 0 bases at V and 4 bases at J, with 10 bases between. The CDR3 has 14 amino acids. The germline V gene encodes CDR1 SGDLS and CDR2 YYNGEE. The CDR3 sequence: CASSVGWGPYGYTF. CDR3 coding DNA: TGTGCCAGCAGCGTAGGGTGGGGTCCCTATGGCTACACCTTC.

On this clonotype itself: This may be a read error, as it is one base from a much larger clone. The CDR3 nucleotides read TGTGCCAGCAGCCCGGGCCGTCCAGGGAATGAGCAGTACTTC. Its translation: CASSPGRPGNEQYF. The chain has TRBV3-1 and TRBJ2-4, with D maybe TRBD1 (5 bases). V was trimmed by 4 bases and J by 13 bases, leaving 20 bases between them. This CDR3 has 14 amino acids. Germline V CDR1 and CDR2: LGHDT, YNNKEL (reference sequence).

This clonotype was recorded at least ten times. The rearrangement uses TRBV7-2 and TRBJ2-7, with D tentatively TRBD1 (5 bases). The CDR3 runs 13 residues. Germline loops: CDR1 SGHTA, CDR2 FQGNSA. The V gene lost 5 bases and the J gene lost 7 bases, with 15 bases spanning the gap. The CDR3 here is CASSTTPKGEQYF. Written as DNA, the CDR3 is TGTGCCAGCAGCACTACACCAAAGGGGGAGCAGTACTTC.

The chain carries TRBV3-1 and TRBJ2-5; no firm D call. The germline V gene encodes CDR1 LGHDT and CDR2 YNNKEL (reference sequence). Trimming removed 0 bases at V and 5 bases at J, with 10 bases between. The CDR3 has 14 amino acids. Here the CDR3 reads CASSQDYFRETQYF. The DNA of the CDR3 is TGTGCCAGCAGCCAAGACTACTTTAGGGAGACCCAGTACTTC.

The chain joins TRBV20-1 to TRBJ2-1, with D possibly matching TRBD2 (6 bases). Germline-derived CDR1 and CDR2 are DFQATT and SNEGSKA (reference sequence). This CDR3 region has 14 residues. Trimming cost V 2 bases and J 6 bases, with 14 bases left between them. This CDR3 is CSARTGTPVNEQFF. The CDR3 coding sequence is TGCAGTGCTAGAACCGGGACTCCGGTCAATGAGCAGTTCTTC.

This clonotype appeared a few times. This rearrangement joins TRBV4-1 to TRBJ1-2; 7 bases align to TRBD1. The ends lost 1 base at V and 5 bases at J; junction bases unmatched: 7. This CDR3 has 15 residues. CDR1 MGHRA and CDR2 YSYEKL come from the germline V gene. In DNA, the CDR3 is TGCGCCAGCAGCCAAGCGGCACCAGGGGGGTATGGCTACACCTTC. Translation: CASSQAAPGGYGYTF.

The chain employs TRBV6-6 and TRBJ1-1, with TRBD1 matching 7 bases. Trimming cost V 6 bases and J 6 bases; bases outside gene matches: 10. Germline lookup yields CDR1 MNHNY and CDR2 SVGAGI (reference sequence). The CDR3 is 14 residues long. DNA for the CDR3: TGTGCCAGCAGGGAAAGGGGGCGCGGGCCTGAAGCTTTCTTT. Translation gives CASRERGRGPEAFF.

As concerns this clonotype: A much larger clone lies one base from this, so it may be a read error. The V and J genes are TRBV27 and TRBJ2-5; 7 bases map to TRBD2. The germline V gene has CDR1 MNHEY and CDR2 SMNVEV (reference sequence). V shed 5 bases and J 11 bases; nucleotides not matched to a gene: 26. The CDR3 extends over 18 amino acids. CDR3 nucleotides: TGTGCCAGCAGTCCCGAGGCCGCTAGCGGTTATTCCTACAATGAGCAGTACTTC. This encodes CASSPEAASGYSYNEQYF.

The table lists this clonotype with a few counts. The CDR3 loop is CASSLLATKNTEAFF. The DNA for the CDR3 is TGTGCCAGCAGTTTATTGGCAACCAAGAACACTGAAGCTTTCTTT. The chain combines TRBV28 with TRBJ1-1; D is ambiguous. The CDR3 covers 15 residues. Germline lookup yields CDR1 MDHEN and CDR2 SYDVKM. Trimming pared 1 base from V and 1 base from J, leaving 10 bases between.

With respect to this clonotype: The limits of the CDR3 on the DNA are not certain, so only TCRdb's listed CDR3 is given. The genes are TRBV20-1 and TRBJ2-3; TRBD1 is the table's D call, not checked against the DNA. The CDR3 length is 23 residues, termini included. Germline V CDR1 and CDR2: DFQATT, SNEGSKA (reference sequence). The CDR3 sequence: CSAHQSQQRRKAFFGQGTDTQYF.

This clonotype has only a few counts. This clone may be a read error of a much larger clone one base away. The V call is TRBV28, the J call TRBJ2-5; possible D gene TRBD2, 6 bases. CDR1 is MDHEN and CDR2 is SYDVKM in the germline V gene. V lost 5 bases and J lost 3, with 19 bases in between. The CDR3 runs to 16 residues. The CDR3 is CASSPSTGGVEETQYF. The CDR3, as DNA: TGTGCCAGCAGTCCCTCCACCGGGGGAGTAGAAGAGACCCAGTACTTC.

This clonotype was recorded a few times. The J gene is TRBJ2-3, the V gene TRBV5-1; 7 nucleotides align to TRBD2. The V gene's germline CDR1 is SGHRS and CDR2 YFSETQ. The V and J ends lost 1 base and 3 bases, in that order; junction bases with no gene match: 11. The CDR3 contains 17 residues. CDR3 DNA sequence: TGCGCCAGCAGCTTGATTCGGGGGGTTAGCAGAACAGATACGCAGTATTTT. Translated, it gives CASSLIRGVSRTDTQYF.

V and J are TRBV11-2 and TRBJ2-5, with D uncertain. Germline lookup yields CDR1 SGHAT and CDR2 FQNNGV. The CDR3 spans 15 residues. The V end lost 3 bases, the J end lost 4 bases, and 15 bases lay between the germline ends. The CDR3: CASSLPLVGTETQYF. In DNA, the CDR3 is TGTGCCAGCAGCTTGCCTCTGGTGGGTACAGAGACCCAGTACTTC.

The chain carries TRBV11-2 and TRBJ2-1; D may be TRBD1 or TRBD2 (6 bases each). From germline, CDR1 is SGHAT and CDR2 FQNNGV. CDR3 length: 17 residues. V lost 0 bases and J lost 7, with 19 bases in between. The CDR3 coding sequence is TGTGCCAGCAGCTTAGATCAAAGGGGGGCCGGGATTAATGAGCAGTTCTTC. This sequence encodes CASSLDQRGAGINEQFF.